The following is a TCR beta chain sequence with its context. Only in-frame clones appear in the TCRdb table, and some are missing; sequencing was by immunoSEQ multiplex PCR. The sample lists 2 million to 3 million clones, more than 85% occurring once. The data stem from a study of shared clonotypes between healthy human individuals. The CDR3 length is 15 residues. The V gene lost 5 bases and the J gene lost 4 bases, with 14 bases spanning the gap. The germline V gene encodes CDR1 MNHEY and CDR2 SMNVEV (reference sequence). Sequences were obtained from naive CD4+ T cells from PBMCs. Documented subset: CD45RA+ positively selected. The V gene is TRBV27, the J gene TRBJ2-2; tentatively, D is TRBD1 or TRBD2 (5 bases each). The TCR was taken from a young man in good health. Some clones in this sample may be carry-over from other donors' samples. The CDR3 coding sequence is TGTGCCAGCAGTACGCCGGGACCCCGCACCGGGGAGCTGTTTTTT. The encoded protein is CASSTPGPRTGELFF.